This TCR beta chain was documented in a study of OX40 agonist ivuxolimab in advanced cancers. On the study more broadly: Three dose-escalation patients had partial responses: one with hepatocellular carcinoma and two with cutaneous melanoma. Findings and limits, study-wide: Normalized expansion of T-cell clones was also low for some nonresponders.

Assay used: immunoSEQ multiplex PCR; TCRdb lists only in-frame clones, some missing. The sample holds about 63,000 clones; around 82% are singletons and the top ten take more than 0.8%. A word on this clone: Antigen: not known.

This CDR3 is built from 15 residues. Germline CDR1 and CDR2: SGHRS and YFSETQ. V was shortened by 0 bases and J by 5 bases, with 14 bases between the two germline ends. V gene TRBV5-1 combines with J gene TRBJ2-5; tentatively, D is TRBD1 or TRBD2 (5 bases each). The sequences come from CD4+ or CD8+ T cells sorted from blood, collected in a trial of the OX40 agonist ivuxolimab. This receptor was obtained from an adult with an advanced solid tumor such as melanoma, head and neck, liver or kidney cancer. CDR3 loop: CASSLVGGDGETQYF. CDR3 sequence (DNA): TGCGCCAGCAGCTTGGTTGGTGGGGACGGGGAGACCCAGTACTTC.